A single T cell receptor beta chain is shown here with its context. The antigen it binds to is not known. No clone much larger than this one lies a single base away; base qualities are absent. Each collaborating institution followed its own protocols to collect whole blood in K2EDTA tubes. For TCRbeta analysis, collaborator samples were shipped as frozen whole blood, as isolated PBMCs, or as DNA extracted from either sample type. From the germline V gene (reference sequence), CDR1 is MNHEY and CDR2 is SMNVEV. Including the terminal cysteine and phenylalanine, the CDR3 comprises 12 residues. The entry retains the CDR3 DNA only, 36 bases that are in frame from base 1. Trimming removed 5 bases from V and 4 bases from J, leaving 9 bases between the germline ends. The sample originates from a study of blood T cell repertoires in COVID-19 (dated by TCRdb to 2018 to 2021). With regard to the full study: Samples covering the acute and convalescent phases of COVID-19 were provided by collaborators in the United States, Italy and Spain. The prospective study material was composed of cDNA or gDNA derived from T cells, B-cell-depleted T cells, or PBMCs. Deeply sampled blood TCRbeta repertoires from subjects exposed to, actively infected with, or recovered from COVID-19 were included in the dataset. The repertoires were released in a freely available public database intended as a resource for research on the immune response to SARS-CoV-2. Samples were obtained from the ongoing ImmuneRACE study (first 160 participants) and from 1,254 subjects provided by 6 global collaborators. The sample metadata nearly always contained a de-identified subject ID, COVID-19 status, age in years and sex. Where available, HLA class I and class II types were taken from metadata supplied by the sample provider and were not determined by assay-based typing.

TCRbeta CDR3 regions were amplified from genomic DNA using the immunoSEQ Assay, a bias-controlled multiplex PCR. In the source study's methods: The number of nucleated cells in each sample was estimated by amplification of reference gene primers within the assay. Sequence reads were collapsed and filtered to measure the absolute abundance of every unique TCRbeta CDR3 rearrangement. For each sample, productive Simpson clonality was calculated by taking the square root of Simpson's diversity index across productive rearrangements. The immuneACCESS repertoire file appears here via TCRdb, limited to in-frame rearrangements. These files lack a portion of the clones; in checked studies, under half of the deficit traces to unresolved V genes, and the cause of the others is not known. That table gives V, J and clone size, and the DNA gave D and trimming. The sample yields 25,000 to 35,000 clones; roughly 80% were counted once. The ten largest clones take up almost 8% of the sample.

Summary of the overall study and its limitations: The quantity of clinical and demographic metadata differed by source and by participant and was supplied without curation.

Specimen: peripheral blood. The sequence derives from a woman in her seventies with active or convalescent COVID-19. Here the chain combines TRBV27 and TRBJ2-7; perhaps TRBD1 is the D gene, with 6 bases matching. The DNA sequence reads TGTGCCAGCAGTACACAGGGTTACGAGCAGTACTTC. It translates as CASSTQGYEQYF.